This T cell receptor (beta chain) was recorded in a study of metastatic and nonmetastatic thyroid tumors (TCRdb year 2020). With respect to the entire study: For patients with malignant and with benign thyroid disease, the researchers compared repertoires between peripheral blood samples and tumor or nodule tissue samples. Summary of the overall study and its limitations: TCR beta diversity was reported as significantly higher in malignant tumors than in benign nodules, in both blood and tumor samples.

No treatment had been received by any patient before thyroid surgery. The study retrospectively analysed patient clinical samples collected from about 2012 to 2018 using T-cell receptor beta sequencing. This clone was observed at least ten times. Its antigen specificity is not known. It has no much larger one-base neighbor in the sample; base qualities were not kept. The library was generated by PCR. The reads were generated on an Illumina HiSeq 4000. High-throughput sequencing was used to profile the TCR beta-chain CDR3 region of every patient. The paper's processing steps were these. The researchers built a classifier to tell apart papillary thyroid cancer patients with distant metastasis, based on CDR3 differences among clinicopathological groups. To measure repertoire diversity the researchers used the Shannon index, while the Morisita-Horn index served to gauge how similar the tumor and blood repertoires were. TCRdb reworked the public reads: Q25 trimming with fastp, MiXCR clone assembly, productive beta chains retained. TCRdb, not the original authors, processed these V and J calls. Present in this sample are about 47,000 clones, 20% to 25% of which were seen just once. Together, the top ten hold more than 3% of the sample.

From the cysteine through the phenylalanine, the CDR3 covers 16 amino acids. Of all the DNA, just the CDR3 is kept, 48 bases in frame from base 1. Via the germline V gene, CDR1 is MNHNS and CDR2 SASEGT. Clipping removes 4 bases from V and 2 bases from J, with 8 as the unmatched junction base count. The rearrangement combines TRBV6-1 with TRBJ1-5, with TRBD1 matching 7 junction bases. The sample was blood. The clonotype was recovered from a male donor with papillary thyroid cancer or a benign thyroid nodule (not recorded which). Some clones in this sample may be carry-over from other donors' samples. The CDR3 reads as follows: CASSGLGQYGNQPQHF. The nucleotide sequence reads TGTGCCAGCAGTGGATTGGGACAGTACGGCAATCAGCCCCAGCATTTT.